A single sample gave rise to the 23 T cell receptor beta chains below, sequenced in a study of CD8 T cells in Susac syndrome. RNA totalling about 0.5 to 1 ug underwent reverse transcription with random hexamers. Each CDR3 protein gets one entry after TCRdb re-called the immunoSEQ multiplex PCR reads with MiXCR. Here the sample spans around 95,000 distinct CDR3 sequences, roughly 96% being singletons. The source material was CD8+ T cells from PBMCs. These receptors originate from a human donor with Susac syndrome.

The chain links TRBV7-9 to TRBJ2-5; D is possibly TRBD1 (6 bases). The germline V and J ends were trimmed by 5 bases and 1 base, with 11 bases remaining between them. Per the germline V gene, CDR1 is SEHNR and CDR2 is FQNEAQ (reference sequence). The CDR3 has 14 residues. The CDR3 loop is CASSADRTQETQYF. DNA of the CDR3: TGTGCCAGCAGCGCAGACAGGACCCAAGAGACCCAGTACTTC. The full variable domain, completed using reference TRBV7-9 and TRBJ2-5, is DTGVSQNPRHKITKRGQNVTFRCDPISEHNRLYWYRQTLGQGPEFLTYFQNEAQLEKSRLLSDRFSAERPKGSFSTLEIQRTEQGDSAMYLCASSADRTQETQYFGPGTRLLVL.

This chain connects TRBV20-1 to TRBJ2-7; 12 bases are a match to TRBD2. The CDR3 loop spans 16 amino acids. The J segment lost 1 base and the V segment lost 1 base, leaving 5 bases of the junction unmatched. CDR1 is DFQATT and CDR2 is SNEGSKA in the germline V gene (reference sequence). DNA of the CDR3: TGCAGTGCTAGAGCTCTAGCGGGAGGGGGGTCCTACGAGCAGTACTTC. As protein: CSARALAGGGSYEQYF.

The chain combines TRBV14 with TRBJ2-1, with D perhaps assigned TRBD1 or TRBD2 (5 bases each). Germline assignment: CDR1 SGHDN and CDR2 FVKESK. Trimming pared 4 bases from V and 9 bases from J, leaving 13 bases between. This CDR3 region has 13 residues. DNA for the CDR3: TGTGCCAGCAGCCCCGGGACCGGAGGTGAGCAGTTCTTC. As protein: CASSPGTGGEQFF. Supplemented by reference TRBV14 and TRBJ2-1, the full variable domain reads EAGVTQFPSHSVIEKGQTVTLRCDPISGHDNLYWYRRVMGKEIKFLLHFVKESKQDESGMPNNRFLAERTGGTYSTLKVQPAELEDSGVYFCASSPGTGGEQFFGPGTRLTVL.

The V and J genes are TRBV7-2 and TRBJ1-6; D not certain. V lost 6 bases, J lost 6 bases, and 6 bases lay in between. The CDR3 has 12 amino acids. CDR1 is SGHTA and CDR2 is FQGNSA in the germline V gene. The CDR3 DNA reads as TGTGCCAGCAGTAACAGTAATTCACCCCTCCACTTT. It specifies CASSNSNSPLHF.

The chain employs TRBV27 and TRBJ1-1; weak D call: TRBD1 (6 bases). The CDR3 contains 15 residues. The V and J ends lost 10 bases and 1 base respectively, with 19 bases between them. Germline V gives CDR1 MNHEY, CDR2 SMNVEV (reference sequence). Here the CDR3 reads CATSRGRTGNTEAFF. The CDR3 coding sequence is TGTGCCACCAGCCGGGGGCGCACGGGGAACACTGAAGCTTTCTTT.

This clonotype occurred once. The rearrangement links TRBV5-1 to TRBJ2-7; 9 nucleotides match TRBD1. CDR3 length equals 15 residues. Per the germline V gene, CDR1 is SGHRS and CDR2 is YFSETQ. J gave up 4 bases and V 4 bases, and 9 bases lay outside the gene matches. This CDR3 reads CASSLGQGMVYEQYF. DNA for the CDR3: TGCGCCAGCAGCCTAGGACAGGGGATGGTGTACGAGCAGTACTTC. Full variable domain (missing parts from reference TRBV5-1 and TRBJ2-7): KAGVTQTPRYLIKTRGQQVTLSCSPISGHRSVSWYQQTPGQGLQFLFEYFSETQRNKGNFPGRFSGRQFSNSRSEMNVSTLELGDSALYLCASSLGQGMVYEQYFGPGTRLTVT.

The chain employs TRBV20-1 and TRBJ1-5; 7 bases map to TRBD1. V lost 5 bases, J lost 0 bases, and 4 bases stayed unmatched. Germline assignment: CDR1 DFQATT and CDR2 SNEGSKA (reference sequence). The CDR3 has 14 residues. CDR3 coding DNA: TGCAGTGCTGTTACAGGGGCTAGCAATCAGCCCCAGCATTTT. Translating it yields CSAVTGASNQPQHF.

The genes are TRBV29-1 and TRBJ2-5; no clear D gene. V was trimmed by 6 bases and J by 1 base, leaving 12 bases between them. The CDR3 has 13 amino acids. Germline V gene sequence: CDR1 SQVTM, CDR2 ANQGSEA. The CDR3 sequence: CSVPSRTQETQYF. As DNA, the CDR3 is TGCAGCGTCCCATCCAGGACCCAAGAGACCCAGTACTTC.

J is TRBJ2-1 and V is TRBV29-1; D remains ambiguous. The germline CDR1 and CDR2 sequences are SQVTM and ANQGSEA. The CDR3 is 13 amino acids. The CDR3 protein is CTGSSLDHNEQFF. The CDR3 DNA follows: TGCACCGGGTCCAGTCTCGACCACAATGAGCAGTTCTTC.

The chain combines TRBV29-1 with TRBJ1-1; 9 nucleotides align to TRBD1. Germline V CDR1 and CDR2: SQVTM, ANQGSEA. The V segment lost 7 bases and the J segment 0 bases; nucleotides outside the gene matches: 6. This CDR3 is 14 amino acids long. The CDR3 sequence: CSARDRALNTEAFF. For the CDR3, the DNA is TGCAGCGCACGGGACAGGGCTCTGAACACTGAAGCTTTCTTT. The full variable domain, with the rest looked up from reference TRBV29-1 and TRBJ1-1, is SAVISQKPSRDICQRGTSLTIQCQVDSQVTMMFWYRQQPGQSLTLIATANQGSEATYESGFVIDKFPISRPNLTFSTLTVSNMSPEDSSIYLCSARDRALNTEAFFGQGTRLTVV.

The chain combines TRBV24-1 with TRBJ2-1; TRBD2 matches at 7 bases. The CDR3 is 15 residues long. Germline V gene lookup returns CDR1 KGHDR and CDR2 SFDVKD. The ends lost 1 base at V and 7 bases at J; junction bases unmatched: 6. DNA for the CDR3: TGTGCCACCAGTGATTTCGGACGGGGAGGGAATGAGCAGTTCTTC. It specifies CATSDFGRGGNEQFF.

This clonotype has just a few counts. The CDR3 DNA follows: TGCAGCGTTGAGGACAGGGGCACCGGGGAGCTGTTTTTT. Protein: CSVEDRGTGELFF. This chain links TRBV29-1 with TRBJ2-2, with 9 positions matching TRBD1. The V segment lost 3 bases and the J segment 4 bases; nucleotides outside the gene matches: 0. The CDR3 runs 13 residues. Germline V gene lookup returns CDR1 SQVTM and CDR2 ANQGSEA.

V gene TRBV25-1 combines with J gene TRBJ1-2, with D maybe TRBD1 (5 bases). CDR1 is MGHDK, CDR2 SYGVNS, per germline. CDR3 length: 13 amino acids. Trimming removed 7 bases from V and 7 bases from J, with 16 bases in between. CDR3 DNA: TGTGCCAGCACTGGGGACTGGAGGGTTGGCTACACCTTC. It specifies CASTGDWRVGYTF.

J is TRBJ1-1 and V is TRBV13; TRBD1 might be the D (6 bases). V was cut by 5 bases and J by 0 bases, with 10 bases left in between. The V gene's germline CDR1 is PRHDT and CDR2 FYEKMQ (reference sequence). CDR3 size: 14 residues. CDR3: CASSGGTLNTEAFF. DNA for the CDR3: TGTGCCAGCAGCGGCGGGACATTGAACACTGAAGCTTTCTTT.

The CDR3: CASRKGRTQHF. CDR3 sequence (DNA): TGTGCCAGTCGGAAGGGGAGGACCCAGCATTTT. The chain has TRBV12-3 or TRBV12-4 and TRBJ1-5, with D possibly matching TRBD1 (5 bases). CDR3 length: 11 residues. V shed 9 bases and J shed 11 bases, with 14 bases lying between them.

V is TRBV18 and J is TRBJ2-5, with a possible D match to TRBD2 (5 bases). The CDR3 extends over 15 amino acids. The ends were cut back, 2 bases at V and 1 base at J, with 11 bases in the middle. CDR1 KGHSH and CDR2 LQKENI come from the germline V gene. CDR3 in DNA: TGTGCCAGCTCACCATTTGACCGGGGCCAAGAGACCCAGTACTTC. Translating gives CASSPFDRGQETQYF.

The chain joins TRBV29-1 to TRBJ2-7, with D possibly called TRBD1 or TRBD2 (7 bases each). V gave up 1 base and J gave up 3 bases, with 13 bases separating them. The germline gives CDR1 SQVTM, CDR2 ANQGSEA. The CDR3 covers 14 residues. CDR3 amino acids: CSVEVTGRDYEQYF. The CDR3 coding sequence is TGCAGCGTTGAAGTGACAGGGAGGGACTACGAGCAGTACTTC.

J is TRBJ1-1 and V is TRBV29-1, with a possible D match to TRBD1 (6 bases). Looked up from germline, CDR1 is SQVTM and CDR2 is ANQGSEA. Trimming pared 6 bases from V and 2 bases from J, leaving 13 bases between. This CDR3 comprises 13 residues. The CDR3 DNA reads TGCAGCGTGCGGACAGTACCAAACACTGAAGCTTTCTTT. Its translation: CSVRTVPNTEAFF.

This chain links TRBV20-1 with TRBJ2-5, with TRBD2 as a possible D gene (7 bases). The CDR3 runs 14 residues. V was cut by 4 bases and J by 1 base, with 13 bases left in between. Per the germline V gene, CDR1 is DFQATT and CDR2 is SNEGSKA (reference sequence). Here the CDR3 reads CSAKWGGPQETQYF. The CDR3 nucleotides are TGCAGTGCTAAGTGGGGGGGGCCCCAAGAGACCCAGTACTTC.

The CDR3 region is CASSFTGEGNEQFF. CDR3 nucleotides: TGTGCCAGCAGCTTCACGGGGGAGGGCAATGAGCAGTTCTTC. This rearrangement joins TRBV13 to TRBJ2-1; 7 bases are a match to TRBD2. CDR1 PRHDT and CDR2 FYEKMQ come from the germline V gene (reference sequence). Trimming removed 3 bases from V and 6 bases from J; junction bases left unmatched: 5. The CDR3 consists of 14 residues.

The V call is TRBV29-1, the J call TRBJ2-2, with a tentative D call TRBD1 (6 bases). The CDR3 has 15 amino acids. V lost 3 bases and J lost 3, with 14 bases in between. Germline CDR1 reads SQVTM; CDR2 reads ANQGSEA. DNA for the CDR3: TGCAGCGTTGACCGCAGGGGTTCGGACACCGGGGAGCTGTTTTTT. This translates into CSVDRRGSDTGELFF.

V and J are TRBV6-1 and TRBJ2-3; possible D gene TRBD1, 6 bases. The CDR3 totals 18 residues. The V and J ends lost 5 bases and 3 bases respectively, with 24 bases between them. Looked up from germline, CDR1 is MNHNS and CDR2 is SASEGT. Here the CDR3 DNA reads TGTGCCAGCAGTCAAAACCCACAGAACGCCAGGGGAACAGATACGCAGTATTTT. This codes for CASSQNPQNARGTDTQYF.

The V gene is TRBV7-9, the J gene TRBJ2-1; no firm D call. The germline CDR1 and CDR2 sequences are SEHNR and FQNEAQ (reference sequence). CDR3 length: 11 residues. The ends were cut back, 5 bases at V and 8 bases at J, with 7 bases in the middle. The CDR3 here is CASSLFDEQFF. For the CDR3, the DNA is TGTGCCAGCAGCCTATTTGATGAGCAGTTCTTC.